This TCR beta chain was recovered during a study of T cell responses to AZD1222 COVID-19 vaccine. Study results and limitations: Of the AZD1222 recipients, only 5 to 7 were seropositive at baseline. The span of vaccine-associated CD4 TCRs extended across spike, with dominance at 160-218 and 743-854. Donors were mostly white British, more females; clonal diversity possibly underestimated. Nearly half of spike-specific TCRs reportedly target unmutated variant regions.

The table came from immunoSEQ multiplex PCR; TCRdb's copy has only in-frame clones and leaves some out. Here the sample spans 130,000 to 150,000 clones, about 92% being singletons. Germline-derived CDR1 and CDR2 are SGHDT and YYEEEE. The junction had 3 bases not matched to a gene; V was cut back by 4 bases and J by 3 bases. CDR3 size: 14 residues. This clone occurred once. Its antigen remains unknown. The chain employs TRBV5-6 and TRBJ1-4; 7 bases agree with TRBD1. The sample consisted of peripheral blood, taken on day 0 of AZD1222 vaccination. The receptor was isolated from an adult in good health. The CDR3 DNA is TGTGCCAGCAGCCTTGGGACAGCTAATGAAAAACTGTTTTTT. It codes for CASSLGTANEKLFF.